A selection of T cell receptor beta chains follows, all from one sample in a study of CD8 T cell repertoires and HIV-1 epitope variants. These receptors' antigens are unknown. TCRdb's table, derived via immunoSEQ multiplex PCR, lists solely in-frame clones and lacks some. This sample carries approximately 5,900 clones, around 69% of them seen once, and the ten largest clones take 42%. Sequencing was performed on cultured CD8+ T cells derived from PBMCs. Every receptor here comes from a male donor with HIV. CDR3s leave out the opening cysteine and the closing phenylalanine or tryptophan. D genes are given only for firm matches.

d_call: .; j_call: TRBJ2-5; v_call: TRBV5-6; cdr3_aa: ASSLGDGQETQY
d_call: .; j_call: TRBJ1-1; v_call: TRBV27; cdr3_aa: ASSLGLWATEAF
d_call: .; j_call: TRBJ2-7; v_call: TRBV11-2; cdr3_aa: ASSLVTGSYEQY
d_call: .; j_call: TRBJ2-5; v_call: TRBV5-5; cdr3_aa: ASSYRQAVETQY
d_call: TRBD2; j_call: TRBJ2-1; v_call: TRBV27; cdr3_aa: ASSYGLAGNEQF
d_call: TRBD2; j_call: TRBJ2-3; v_call: TRBV9; cdr3_aa: ASSVREGRTDTQY
d_call: TRBD1; j_call: TRBJ1-4; v_call: TRBV19; cdr3_aa: ASSVGTEATNEKLF
d_call: .; j_call: TRBJ2-5; v_call: TRBV7-2; cdr3_aa: ASSSSLGQETQY
d_call: TRBD1; j_call: TRBJ1-1; v_call: TRBV13; cdr3_aa: ASSHTGDSEAF
d_call: TRBD2; j_call: TRBJ2-1; v_call: TRBV28; cdr3_aa: ASSQAGDYNEQF
d_call: .; j_call: TRBJ2-1; v_call: TRBV12-5; cdr3_aa: ASGLGLRGSYNEQF
d_call: .; j_call: TRBJ2-1; v_call: TRBV7-9; cdr3_aa: ASSTTGYNEQF
d_call: .; j_call: TRBJ1-1; v_call: TRBV7-6; cdr3_aa: ASSSMDKNTEAF
d_call: .; j_call: TRBJ1-1; v_call: TRBV28; cdr3_aa: ASSQRRGREGVF
d_call: .; j_call: TRBJ2-7; v_call: TRBV5-4; cdr3_aa: ASSTPQRGGYEQY
d_call: .; j_call: TRBJ1-5; v_call: TRBV7-2; cdr3_aa: ASSPEGYSNQPQH
d_call: .; j_call: TRBJ2-6; v_call: TRBV11-2; cdr3_aa: ASSPVSGANVLT
d_call: .; j_call: TRBJ1-2; v_call: TRBV7-8; cdr3_aa: ASSLNTYSNYGYT
d_call: TRBD1; j_call: TRBJ1-2; v_call: TRBV5-6; cdr3_aa: ASSLTGGEGYT
d_call: TRBD1; j_call: TRBJ2-3; v_call: TRBV29-1; cdr3_aa: SADRGLSTDTQY
d_call: TRBD1; j_call: TRBJ1-1; v_call: TRBV5-4; cdr3_aa: ASSLERGLNTEAF
d_call: .; j_call: TRBJ2-7; v_call: TRBV9; cdr3_aa: ASSADSYEQY
d_call: .; j_call: TRBJ1-2; v_call: TRBV19; cdr3_aa: ASRQGANGYT
d_call: TRBD1; j_call: TRBJ2-7; v_call: TRBV27; cdr3_aa: ASSPGGSYEQY
d_call: TRBD1; j_call: TRBJ2-7; v_call: TRBV7-2; cdr3_aa: ASSSRTGLTYEQY
d_call: .; j_call: TRBJ2-6; v_call: TRBV14; cdr3_aa: ASSQDPRGKGSGANVLT
d_call: TRBD1; j_call: TRBJ2-7; v_call: TRBV5-1; cdr3_aa: ASSLQGTGGDEQY
d_call: .; j_call: TRBJ2-3; v_call: TRBV11-2; cdr3_aa: ASSPRGGGTDTQY
d_call: .; j_call: TRBJ2-1; v_call: TRBV7-9; cdr3_aa: ASSLGAGLHNEQF
d_call: .; j_call: TRBJ2-2; v_call: TRBV27; cdr3_aa: ASSLSMAVTGELF
d_call: TRBD1; j_call: TRBJ1-5; v_call: TRBV7-9; cdr3_aa: ASSLSTGDQPQH
d_call: .; j_call: TRBJ2-1; v_call: TRBV7-2; cdr3_aa: ASSLDNRGHEQF
d_call: TRBD2; j_call: TRBJ2-1; v_call: TRBV9; cdr3_aa: ASSPTSGSGNEQF
d_call: TRBD1; j_call: TRBJ1-1; v_call: TRBV4-1; cdr3_aa: ASSQGSGGRSTEAF
d_call: .; j_call: TRBJ1-1; v_call: TRBV2; cdr3_aa: ASLRDMNTEAF
d_call: TRBD2; j_call: TRBJ2-5; v_call: TRBV5-4; cdr3_aa: ASSLDGREETQY
d_call: .; j_call: TRBJ2-1; v_call: TRBV11-2; cdr3_aa: ASASRGWENVDEQF
d_call: .; j_call: TRBJ2-3; v_call: TRBV11-2; cdr3_aa: ASSLGSGGTDTQY
d_call: .; j_call: TRBJ1-5; v_call: TRBV11-2; cdr3_aa: ASSLGTRLEEPQH
d_call: .; j_call: TRBJ2-7; v_call: TRBV28; cdr3_aa: ASSPPDSYEQY
d_call: .; j_call: TRBJ1-2; v_call: TRBV5-8; cdr3_aa: ASSLLNNYGYT